Below, 26 T cell receptor beta chains from the same sample are listed, as sequenced in a study of TIL therapy for anti-PD-1-resistant metastatic lung cancer. Time point described: pre-treatment sample, taken before nivolumab and TIL therapy. Pleural nodules or supraclavicular lymph nodes made up most of the excised metastases sampled. The libraries were made with immunoSEQ v3. The protocol was immunoSEQ multiplex PCR, while the TCRdb copy is restricted to in-frame clones and leaves out a portion. The repertoire holds approximately 87,000 clones, with about 71% as singletons. This sample comprised tumor tissue, obtained at baseline. The receptors shown here come from a person between 25 and 80 years old with non-small cell lung cancer.

This chain joins TRBV19 and TRBJ2-5; D may match TRBD1 or TRBD2 (5 bases each). With 2 bases removed from V and 0 bases from J, the gap between germline ends came to 10 bases. Germline CDR1 reads LNHDA; CDR2 reads SQIVND (reference sequence). There are 15 residues in the CDR3. CDR3 nucleotides: TGTGCCAGTAGTATAATCGGGGCGGACCAAGAGACCCAGTACTTC. This translates into CASSIIGADQETQYF.

The CDR3 DNA is TGCGCCAGCAGCCAAGAGGGGGGCTCTGGGGCCAACGTCCTGACTTTC. It yields the protein CASSQEGGSGANVLTF. The rearrangement links TRBV4-3 to TRBJ2-6, with a possible D match to TRBD2 (6 bases). This CDR3 comprises 16 residues. Germline-derived CDR1 and CDR2 are LGHNA and YSLEER. The V gene lost 0 bases and the J gene lost 0 bases, with 6 bases spanning the gap.

The chain combines TRBV7-2 with TRBJ2-2, with D possibly being TRBD2 (5 bases). V was trimmed by 5 bases and J by 4 bases, leaving 17 bases between them. The CDR3 loop spans 16 amino acids. Looked up from germline, CDR1 is SGHTA and CDR2 is FQGNSA. CDR3 in DNA: TGTGCCAGCAGCCTGATTAGCGCGCTGGGCACCGGGGAGCTGTTTTTT. Its protein product is CASSLISALGTGELFF.

The rearrangement links TRBV5-1 to TRBJ2-5; D is perhaps TRBD1 (5 bases). V shed 5 bases and J shed 1 base, with 12 bases lying between them. The CDR3 loop spans 14 amino acids. Germline V gives CDR1 SGHRS, CDR2 YFSETQ. CDR3 coding DNA: TGCGCCAGCAGTTCGGACAAGCTCCAAGAGACCCAGTACTTC. This gives the protein CASSSDKLQETQYF. Based on the CDR3 plus reference TRBV5-1 and TRBJ2-5, the full variable domain is KAGVTQTPRYLIKTRGQQVTLSCSPISGHRSVSWYQQTPGQGLQFLFEYFSETQRNKGNFPGRFSGRQFSNSRSEMNVSTLELGDSALYLCASSSDKLQETQYFGPGTRLLVL.

The V call is TRBV5-1, the J call TRBJ2-3; 13 bases map to TRBD2. Unmatched junction bases numbered 7, after V lost 4 bases and J lost 2 bases. The CDR3 has 17 amino acids. From germline, CDR1 is SGHRS and CDR2 YFSETQ. The chain's CDR3 is CASSRETSGGPTDTQYF. The CDR3 DNA is TGCGCCAGCAGCCGCGAGACTAGCGGGGGGCCCACAGATACGCAGTATTTT.

This clone was observed a few times. The chain recombines TRBV5-6 with TRBJ1-4, with 9 positions matching TRBD1. V lost 7 bases, J lost 11 bases, and 12 bases stayed unmatched. CDR1 is SGHDT and CDR2 is YYEEEE in the germline V gene. CDR3 length equals 14 residues. CDR3 in amino acids: CASYPEGTGLKLFF. CDR3 DNA: TGTGCCAGCTACCCCGAAGGGACAGGGTTGAAACTGTTTTTT.

The rearrangement links TRBV18 to TRBJ1-1; D gene ambiguous. Germline V lookup: CDR1 KGHSH, CDR2 LQKENI. V gave up 2 bases and J gave up 1 base, with 8 bases separating them. The length of the CDR3 is 14 residues. In DNA form, the CDR3 reads TGTGCCAGCTCACCAGCAGCAAAGAACACTGAAGCTTTCTTT. This gives the protein CASSPAAKNTEAFF.

This clone was detected only a few times. This sequence joins TRBV7-2 and TRBJ2-1, with 8 bases aligning to TRBD1. With 2 bases clipped from V and 12 bases from J, the junction kept 12 bases outside the gene matches. CDR1 and CDR2 (germline): SGHTA, FQGNSA. CDR3 length: 15 amino acids. The CDR3 region is CASSLSFQGANPQFF. For the CDR3, the DNA is TGTGCCAGCAGCTTATCATTTCAGGGGGCAAATCCGCAGTTCTTC.

The gene calls are TRBV5-1 and TRBJ1-1; 7 bases agree with TRBD1. CDR1 and CDR2 (germline): SGHRS, YFSETQ. V gave up 4 bases and J gave up 0 bases; unmatched junction bases: 9. The CDR3 sequence is 16 residues long. The CDR3 loop reads CASSLRQGGVNTEAFF. CDR3 bases: TGCGCCAGCAGCCTTAGACAGGGAGGCGTGAACACTGAAGCTTTCTTT.

The V call is TRBV9, the J call TRBJ1-6; 7 bases are shared with TRBD1. Germline V lookup: CDR1 SGDLS, CDR2 YYNGEE. The CDR3 totals 15 residues. Germline trimming cut 1 base from V and 5 bases from J; bases unmatched to any gene: 3. CDR3 DNA sequence: TGTGCCAGCAGCGTAACGGGACAGAATAATTCACCCCTCCACTTT. Translated, it gives CASSVTGQNNSPLHF.

J is TRBJ2-2 and V is TRBV7-9; 8 bases map to TRBD1. The germline CDR1 and CDR2 sequences are SEHNR and FQNEAQ (reference sequence). V was clipped by 6 bases and J by 5 bases; unmatched bases: 5. The CDR3 loop spans 14 amino acids. The DNA of the CDR3 is TGTGCCAGCAGGGGACAGGAATGGACCGGGGAGCTGTTTTTT. Translation: CASRGQEWTGELFF.

V gene TRBV5-1 combines with J gene TRBJ2-7; D perhaps matches TRBD1 (7 bases). The V gene lost 3 bases and the J gene lost 2 bases, with 12 bases spanning the gap. Germline V CDR1 and CDR2: SGHRS, YFSETQ. The CDR3 has 14 amino acids. In DNA, the CDR3 is TGCGCCAGCAGCTCCCAGGGGGGAGCCTACGAGCAGTACTTC. Translating it yields CASSSQGGAYEQYF.

J is TRBJ2-3 and V is TRBV6-5; D may be TRBD2 (5 bases). In germline, CDR1 is MNHEY, CDR2 SVGAGI. The CDR3 has 13 amino acids. V lost 5 bases and J lost 7, with 13 bases in between. Written as DNA, the CDR3 is TGTGCCAGCAGTACGGCACTAGGAAATACGCAGTATTTT. Encoded protein: CASSTALGNTQYF.

V usage is TRBV2 and J usage is TRBJ1-5, with a tentative D call TRBD1 (6 bases). There are 15 residues in the CDR3. Germline V gives CDR1 SNHLY, CDR2 FYNNEI. The V and J ends lost 4 bases and 0 bases respectively, with 10 bases between them. CDR3 nucleotide sequence: TGTGCCAGCAGTGCCCAGGGGCATAGCAATCAGCCCCAGCATTTT. Residues: CASSAQGHSNQPQHF. Based on the CDR3 plus reference TRBV2 and TRBJ1-5, the full variable domain is EPEVTQTPSHQVTQMGQEVILRCVPISNHLYFYWYRQILGQKVEFLVSFYNNEISEKSEIFDDQFSVERPDGSNFTLKIRSTKLEDSAMYFCASSAQGHSNQPQHFGDGTRLSIL.

The chain links TRBV24-1 to TRBJ2-3, with 7 bases that match TRBD2. V was clipped by 9 bases and J by 1 base; unmatched bases: 9. This CDR3 region has 15 residues. Germline V gene sequence: CDR1 KGHDR, CDR2 SFDVKD. The chain's CDR3 is CATASPAGRTDTQYF. The DNA for the CDR3 is TGTGCCACCGCCTCTCCAGCGGGACGCACAGATACGCAGTATTTT.

The chain carries TRBV6-1 and TRBJ1-1; a weak D match, TRBD1 (6 bases). The CDR3 totals 14 residues. Trimming stripped 3 bases from V and 1 base from J, with 9 bases between. The V gene's germline CDR1 is MNHNS and CDR2 SASEGT. The CDR3 here is CASSERTENTEAFF. The CDR3 nucleotides are TGTGCCAGCAGTGAGAGGACAGAGAACACTGAAGCTTTCTTT.

This clone was seen just once. This chain links TRBV10-3 with TRBJ1-5; D may be TRBD1 (6 bases). CDR1 ENHRY and CDR2 SYGVKD come from the germline V gene. Trimming pared 2 bases from V and 4 bases from J, leaving 12 bases between. The CDR3 runs to 15 residues. The CDR3 sequence is CAISEDGQINQPQHF. The CDR3 DNA is TGTGCCATCAGTGAGGACGGACAGATAAATCAGCCCCAGCATTTT.

V is TRBV11-2 and J is TRBJ2-3, with D possibly matching TRBD2 (6 bases). V was pared by 5 bases and J by 1 base, with 13 bases between. This CDR3 region has 15 residues. The V gene's germline CDR1 is SGHAT and CDR2 FQNNGV. Written as DNA, the CDR3 is TGTGCCAGCAGCCCTCGGGGGACGGGCACAGATACGCAGTATTTT. Translating it yields CASSPRGTGTDTQYF.

The chain links TRBV20-1 to TRBJ2-3; possibly TRBD2 for D (6 bases). The germline V gene has CDR1 DFQATT and CDR2 SNEGSKA (reference sequence). The length of the CDR3 is 9 residues. V was cut by 6 bases and J by 10 bases, with 8 bases left in between. In DNA form, the CDR3 reads TGCAGTGCCGAGCGGGCGCAGTATTTT. As protein: CSAERAQYF.

V and J are TRBV6-5 and TRBJ2-7; D unclear. The CDR3 runs to 15 residues. The germline CDR1 and CDR2 sequences are MNHEY and SVGAGI. Trimming took 0 bases from V and 2 from J, leaving 11 bases between them. DNA of the CDR3: TGTGCCAGCAGTTACTCGGTTCAGTCCCCCTACGAGCAGTACTTC. Translating it yields CASSYSVQSPYEQYF.

This sequence joins TRBV6-5 and TRBJ2-2; 9 bases line up with TRBD2. Germline CDR1 is MNHEY and CDR2 is SVGAGI. With V trimmed by 8 bases and J by 5 bases, 9 bases remained unmatched. CDR3 length equals 15 residues. CDR3 DNA: TGTGCCAGCTTATCCGGGACTAGCCCGACCGGGGAGCTGTTTTTT. Translated: CASLSGTSPTGELFF.

The DNA for the CDR3 is TGCAGCGTTGAGAGGACAGGGTCCTACGAGCAGTACTTC. Translating it yields CSVERTGSYEQYF. The chain joins TRBV29-1 to TRBJ2-7, with 8 nucleotides matching TRBD1. V lost 3 bases and J lost 1; bases outside the gene matches: 2. The CDR3 spans 13 residues. CDR1 and CDR2 (germline): SQVTM, ANQGSEA.

The chain recombines TRBV2 with TRBJ2-2; 9 positions match TRBD1. CDR3 size: 16 residues. CDR1 and CDR2 (germline): SNHLY, FYNNEI. J lost 4 bases, V lost 7 bases, and 10 bases had no gene match. CDR3 coding DNA: TGTGCCAGCATGGGAGGGGGGACAGGGAGCACCGGGGAGCTGTTTTTT. Amino acid sequence: CASMGGGTGSTGELFF. Complete variable domain (other parts from reference TRBV2 and TRBJ2-2): EPEVTQTPSHQVTQMGQEVILRCVPISNHLYFYWYRQILGQKVEFLVSFYNNEISEKSEIFDDQFSVERPDGSNFTLKIRSTKLEDSAMYFCASMGGGTGSTGELFFGEGSRLTVL.

The chain uses TRBV6-2 or TRBV6-3 and TRBJ2-5, with D possibly being TRBD2 (5 bases). The germline V and J ends were trimmed by 5 bases and 3 bases, with 13 bases remaining between them. Germline CDR1 reads MNHEY; CDR2 reads SVGEGT. The CDR3 length is 14 residues. CDR3 coding DNA: TGTGCCAGCAGTCCAACCGGACTCGAAGAGACCCAGTACTTC. Translated: CASSPTGLEETQYF.

This chain links TRBV18 with TRBJ2-2; D is unclear. The CDR3 runs to 16 residues. V was pared by 0 bases and J by 6 bases, with 14 bases between. Germline V gene sequence: CDR1 KGHSH, CDR2 LQKENI. For the CDR3, the DNA is TGTGCCAGCTCACCACCGAACTACCCCAGCCCCGGGGAGCTGTTTTTT. This gives the protein CASSPPNYPSPGELFF. The whole variable domain, remainder taken from reference TRBV18 and TRBJ2-2, is NAGVMQNPRHLVRRRGQEARLRCSPMKGHSHVYWYRQLPEEGLKFMVYLQKENIIDESGMPKERFSAEFPKEGPSILRIQQVVRGDSAAYFCASSPPNYPSPGELFFGEGSRLTVL.

This clone has only one observation. The chain employs TRBV5-6 and TRBJ2-5; D tentatively reads TRBD1 or TRBD2 (5 bases each). Germline V gene data show CDR1 as SGHDT and CDR2 as YYEEEE. This CDR3 comprises 13 residues. V was clipped by 6 bases and J by 2 bases, with 11 bases between them. CDR3 loop: CASTWDRQETQYF. As DNA, the CDR3 is TGTGCCAGCACCTGGGACCGTCAAGAGACCCAGTACTTC.